This TCR beta chain was documented in a study of shared clonotypes between healthy human individuals. Participating donors were healthy, HIV-negative adults free of recent acute infections or vaccinations. Naive CD45RA+ and memory CD45RA-negative subsets were split from CD4+ cells. Study-level results: Sampling involved blood alone; tissue repertoires likely differ.

For every subset, genomic DNA was evenly distributed across several immunoSEQ plates. Method: immunoSEQ multiplex PCR; TCRdb's copy keeps in-frame clones and lacks some. The profile shows 2,100,000 or so clones, nearly 97% of them singletons. Comment on this clone: Antigen: not known.

The CDR3 spans 17 residues. Germline lookup yields CDR1 SGHAT and CDR2 FQNNGV. J was trimmed by 5 bases and V by 4 bases; bases with no gene match: 15. The clonotype was recovered from a man between 18 and 35 years old in good health. The chain has TRBV11-2 and TRBJ2-5; 8 nucleotides align to TRBD2. Material for sequencing was naive CD4+ T cells sorted from blood. Subset reported: CD45RA+ positively selected. The CDR3: CASSSTGGYGFRETQYF. Written as DNA, the CDR3 is TGTGCCAGCAGCTCCACGGGAGGGTATGGGTTTAGGGAGACCCAGTACTTC.